The 20 T cell receptor beta chains listed next were all sequenced from one sample in a study of glioma-infiltrating T cells (dated by TCRdb to 2015 to 2016). TCRdb names Illumina MiSeq as the instrument used. TCR alpha and beta CDR3 regions were amplified with the iRepertoire nested amplicon-rescue multiplex PCR (arm-PCR) platform from RNA. Using fastp at Q25 and MiXCR, TCRdb reprocessed the public reads and kept productive beta chains. All rows with the same CDR3 protein become a single entry with the most common DNA and genes. The sample data list approximately 120,000 distinct CDR3 sequences, and 25% to 30% of these were observed just once. The top ten clones comprise 35% of the sample. The sample consisted of glioma tissue, nonneoplastic brain tissue, or PBMCs (not recorded which). These receptors were obtained from a human donor with low-grade glioma or glioblastoma, undergoing nonglioma brain surgery, or in good health (not recorded which).

As concerns this clonotype: This may stem from a read error, because a much larger clone lies one nucleotide away. This chain joins TRBV5-1 and TRBJ2-1, with D possibly called TRBD1 or TRBD2 (6 bases each). The CDR3 is 13 amino acids. Per the germline V gene, CDR1 is SGHRS and CDR2 is YFSETQ. V was pared by 3 bases and J by 5 bases, with 9 bases between. The CDR3: CASSWGDNNEQFF. Here the CDR3 DNA reads TGCGCCAGCAGCTGGGGGGACAACAATGAGCAGTTCTTC.

There are many counts of this clonotype. The V and J genes are TRBV6-1 and TRBJ2-7; tentative D call: TRBD1 (5 bases). The CDR3 covers 14 residues. V dropped 5 bases and J dropped 2 bases, with 13 bases sitting between them. Per the germline V gene, CDR1 is MNHNS and CDR2 is SASEGT. CDR3 sequence (DNA): TGTGCCAGCAGTCGGACATCAACAGCCTACGAGCAGTACTTC. The encoded protein is CASSRTSTAYEQYF.

There are many counts of this clonotype. The CDR3 nucleotides are TGTGCCAGCAGCACTAGGGGACCTGAAGCTTTCTTT. The encoded protein is CASSTRGPEAFF. The J gene is TRBJ1-1, the V gene TRBV7-9; TRBD1 might be the D (5 bases). V was clipped by 5 bases and J by 6 bases, with 10 bases between them. The germline V gene encodes CDR1 SEHNR and CDR2 FQNEAQ (reference sequence). The CDR3 is 12 residues long.

This clonotype appeared many times. This rearrangement joins TRBV2 to TRBJ1-1, with D perhaps TRBD1 (5 bases). Germline CDR1 and CDR2: SNHLY and FYNNEI. The CDR3 length is 16 residues. V gave up 6 bases and J gave up 4 bases, with 21 bases separating them. The CDR3 is CASRVRDLEFGTEAFF. CDR3 bases: TGTGCCAGCAGGGTCCGGGACCTCGAGTTTGGCACTGAAGCTTTCTTT.

The table lists this clonotype with many counts. The chain links TRBV12-3 or TRBV12-4 to TRBJ2-3, with D tentatively TRBD1 (7 bases). Trimming stripped 3 bases from V and 12 bases from J, with 13 bases between. There are 12 residues in the CDR3. CDR3 region: CASSFGRGTQYF. The CDR3 DNA sequence: TGTGCCAGCAGTTTTGGCAGGGGGACTCAGTATTTT.

The J gene is TRBJ1-4, the V gene TRBV29-1; D is undetermined. V was trimmed by 7 bases and J by 5 bases, leaving 11 bases between them. CDR3 length equals 12 residues. The germline V gene encodes CDR1 SQVTM and CDR2 ANQGSEA. CDR3 amino acids: CSGGEGNEKLFF. The CDR3 DNA reads TGCAGCGGGGGAGAGGGAAATGAAAAACTGTTTTTT.

The table lists this clonotype with a few counts. The chain carries TRBV9 and TRBJ2-3, with D perhaps TRBD1 (6 bases). Per the germline V gene, CDR1 is SGDLS and CDR2 is YYNGEE. The CDR3 runs 15 residues. Deletions cut 4 bases from V and 0 bases from J, with 12 bases between. The CDR3 reads CASSPFRGSTDTQYF. CDR3 sequence (DNA): TGTGCCAGCAGCCCTTTTAGGGGGAGCACAGATACGCAGTATTTT.

With respect to this clonotype: A junction end diverges from the germline sequence, so it may reflect a read error. The CDR3 loop reads CASSYTDFAYEQCF. DNA for the CDR3: TGTGCCAGCAGTTACACCGATTTCGCCTACGAGCAGTGCTTC. The V gene is TRBV6-9, the J gene TRBJ2-7, with D unresolved. Germline loops: CDR1 MNHGY, CDR2 SVAAGI. The CDR3 has 14 residues.

This clonotype was found a few times. The chain uses TRBV20-1 and TRBJ1-1; D is undetermined. V was pared by 5 bases and J by 1 base, with 11 bases between. CDR1 DFQATT and CDR2 SNEGSKA come from the germline V gene (reference sequence). The CDR3 extends over 13 amino acids. The CDR3 coding sequence is TGCAGTGCTCGGGCAGACCCGAACACTGAAGCTTTCTTT. As protein: CSARADPNTEAFF.

The V and J genes are TRBV6-6 and TRBJ2-5; tentative D call: TRBD2 (6 bases). CDR1 and CDR2 from the germline V gene are MNHNY and SVGAGI (reference sequence). The CDR3 sequence is 15 residues long. In nucleotides, the CDR3 is TGTGTTAGCAGTTACTCCCCCTGGGGGGAAGAGACCCAGTACTTC. Translating gives CVSSYSPWGEETQYF.

This clonotype was picked up many times. The CDR3 sequence: CASKGQYSSYEQYF. The CDR3 DNA is TGTGCCAGCAAAGGACAGTATAGCTCCTACGAGCAGTACTTC. The chain carries TRBV28 and TRBJ2-7; tentative D call: TRBD1 (6 bases). The CDR3 extends over 14 amino acids. V lost 7 bases and J 0 bases, leaving 13 bases between the germline ends. In germline, CDR1 is MDHEN, CDR2 SYDVKM.

This clonotype was counted between two and nine times. This sequence may be a read error, since a much larger clone differs from it by one base. The rearrangement uses TRBV12-3 or TRBV12-4 and TRBJ1-1; TRBD1 is a possible D gene (5 bases). The CDR3 has 14 residues. V was cut by 5 bases and J by 7 bases, with 17 bases left in between. Written as DNA, the CDR3 is TGTGCCAGCAGTGGAGAGACAGCCTACAATGAAGCTTTCTTT. This encodes CASSGETAYNEAFF.

This clonotype showed up many times. The chain recombines TRBV28 with TRBJ1-2; D not resolved. The germline V gene has CDR1 MDHEN and CDR2 SYDVKM. V dropped 4 bases and J dropped 4 bases, with 13 bases sitting between them. The CDR3 is 14 residues long. CDR3 in amino acids: CASSSSAFIYGYTF. CDR3 bases: TGTGCCAGCAGTTCATCAGCCTTCATCTATGGCTACACCTTC.

The table lists this clonotype with a few counts. The chain has TRBV11-2 and TRBJ2-3; 7 nucleotides agree with TRBD2. The germline V gene encodes CDR1 SGHAT and CDR2 FQNNGV. The trim removed 6 bases at V and 7 bases at J, leaving 10 bases unmatched. This CDR3 is 14 amino acids long. DNA for the CDR3: TGTGCCAGCAGTTCACTCAGCGGGACCAATACGCAGTATTTT. As protein: CASSSLSGTNTQYF.

This clonotype was observed many times. The J gene is TRBJ2-7, the V gene TRBV2; TRBD1 is a possible D gene (6 bases). Trimming removed 3 bases at V and 7 bases at J, with 13 bases between. From germline, CDR1 is SNHLY and CDR2 FYNNEI. The length of the CDR3 is 13 residues. In DNA form, the CDR3 reads TGTGCCAGCAGTGACAGGGGCGCAGGGGAGCAGTACTTC. Translated: CASSDRGAGEQYF.

This clonotype came up many times. This chain links TRBV28 with TRBJ2-1; 14 bases agree with TRBD2. Trimming removed 5 bases from V and 8 bases from J; junction bases left unmatched: 8. Germline-derived CDR1 and CDR2 are MDHEN and SYDVKM. The CDR3 is made up of 16 amino acids. The CDR3: CASSTPTSGRGYEQFF. The CDR3 DNA follows: TGTGCCAGCAGTACTCCGACTAGCGGGAGGGGGTATGAGCAGTTCTTC.

This clonotype has a count of ten or more. This rearrangement joins TRBV6-2 or TRBV6-3 to TRBJ1-1; D not resolved. The V gene's germline CDR1 is MNHEY and CDR2 SVGEGT. The CDR3 loop spans 13 amino acids. V was clipped by 7 bases and J by 4 bases, with 13 bases between them. The CDR3 here is CASKPPVGTEAFF. DNA for the CDR3: TGTGCCAGCAAACCCCCAGTGGGCACTGAAGCTTTCTTT.

This clonotype was detected a few times. The V gene is TRBV5-4, the J gene TRBJ1-1; no definite D call. CDR1 and CDR2 from the germline V gene are SGHNT and YYREEE (reference sequence). Trimming shortened V by 4 bases and J by 1 base, and 11 bases separated the two germline ends. This CDR3 comprises 14 residues. This CDR3 is CASSQSGRNTEAFF. The DNA for the CDR3 is TGTGCCAGCAGCCAATCGGGCCGGAACACTGAAGCTTTCTTT.

At least ten counts were recorded for this clonotype. The chain links TRBV7-2 to TRBJ1-1; D not resolved. The V end lost 3 bases, the J end lost 3 bases, and 8 bases lay between the germline ends. This CDR3 contains 13 residues. The germline V gene encodes CDR1 SGHTA and CDR2 FQGNSA. The CDR3 sequence: CASSFGEDTEAFF. The CDR3 region has the DNA TGTGCCAGCAGCTTCGGGGAGGACACTGAAGCTTTCTTT.

This clonotype came up many times. This chain connects TRBV29-1 to TRBJ2-1, with 7 bases fitting TRBD1. The CDR3 sequence is 14 residues long. V was pared by 7 bases and J by 1 base, with 7 bases of the junction left unmatched. CDR1 and CDR2 (germline): SQVTM, ANQGSEA. DNA for the CDR3: TGCAGCGCCGTGACAGGGAAGTCCTACAATGAGCAGTTCTTC. This encodes CSAVTGKSYNEQFF.